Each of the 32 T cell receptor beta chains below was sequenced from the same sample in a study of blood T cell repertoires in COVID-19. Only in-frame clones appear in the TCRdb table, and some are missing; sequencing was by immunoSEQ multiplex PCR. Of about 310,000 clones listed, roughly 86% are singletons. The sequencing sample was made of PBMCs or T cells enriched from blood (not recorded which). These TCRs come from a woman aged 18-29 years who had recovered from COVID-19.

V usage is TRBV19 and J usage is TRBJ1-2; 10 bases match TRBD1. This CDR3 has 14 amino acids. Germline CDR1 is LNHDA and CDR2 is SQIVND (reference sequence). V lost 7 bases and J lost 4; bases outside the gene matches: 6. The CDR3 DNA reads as TGTGCCAGTACTGCGACAGGGGGCGGCTATGGCTACACCTTC. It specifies CASTATGGGYGYTF.

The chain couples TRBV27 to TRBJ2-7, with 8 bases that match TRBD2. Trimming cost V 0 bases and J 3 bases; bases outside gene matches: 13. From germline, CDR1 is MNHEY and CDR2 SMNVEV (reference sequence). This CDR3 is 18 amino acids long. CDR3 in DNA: TGTGCCAGCAGTTTATCTCAAATCGCGGGGGGAGTCAACTACGAGCAGTACTTC. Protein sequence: CASSLSQIAGGVNYEQYF.

CDR3 bases: TGTGCCTGGAGCCGACTAGCGGGGGGCACAGATACGCAGTATTTT. Its translation is CAWSRLAGGTDTQYF. The gene calls are TRBV30 and TRBJ2-3, with 12 bases that match TRBD2. V was pared by 3 bases and J by 1 base, with 2 bases of the junction left unmatched. This CDR3 comprises 15 residues. CDR1 is GTSNPN and CDR2 is SVGIG in the germline V gene (reference sequence).

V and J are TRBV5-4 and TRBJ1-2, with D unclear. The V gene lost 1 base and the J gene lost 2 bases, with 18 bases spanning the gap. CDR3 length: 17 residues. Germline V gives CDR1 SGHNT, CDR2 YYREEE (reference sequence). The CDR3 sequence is CASSLSRGGVSNYGYTF. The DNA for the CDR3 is TGTGCCAGCAGCTTGTCCCGCGGTGGAGTCTCAAACTATGGCTACACCTTC.

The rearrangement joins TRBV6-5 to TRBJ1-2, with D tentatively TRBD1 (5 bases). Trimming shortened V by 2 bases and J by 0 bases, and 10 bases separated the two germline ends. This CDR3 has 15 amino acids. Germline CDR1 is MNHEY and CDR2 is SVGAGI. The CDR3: CASSYQQATNYGYTF. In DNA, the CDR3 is TGTGCCAGCAGTTACCAACAGGCCACTAACTATGGCTACACCTTC.

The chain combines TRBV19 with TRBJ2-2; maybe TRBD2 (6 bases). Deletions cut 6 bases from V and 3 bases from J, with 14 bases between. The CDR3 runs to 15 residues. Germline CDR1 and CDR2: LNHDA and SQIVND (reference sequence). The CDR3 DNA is TGTGCCAGTAGCTGGCGGGGAGGTGACACCGGGGAGCTGTTTTTT. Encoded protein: CASSWRGGDTGELFF.

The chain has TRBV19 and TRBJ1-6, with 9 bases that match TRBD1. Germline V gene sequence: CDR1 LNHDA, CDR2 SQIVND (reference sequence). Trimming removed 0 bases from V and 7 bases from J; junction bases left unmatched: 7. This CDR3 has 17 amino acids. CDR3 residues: CASSIDLWDRVNSPLHF. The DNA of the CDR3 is TGTGCCAGTAGTATAGATCTTTGGGACAGGGTGAATTCACCCCTCCACTTT.

CDR3 protein: CASSQDRGFAETQYF. The DNA for the CDR3 is TGTGCCAGCAGCCAAGATCGAGGGTTTGCGGAGACCCAGTACTTC. The chain uses TRBV3-1 (or the pseudogene TRBV3-2) and TRBJ2-5, with D possibly TRBD2 on 5 matching bases. This CDR3 region has 15 residues. The V end was cut by 0 bases, the J end by 5 bases, with 13 bases between. The germline V gene encodes CDR1 LGHDT and CDR2 YNNKEL (reference sequence).

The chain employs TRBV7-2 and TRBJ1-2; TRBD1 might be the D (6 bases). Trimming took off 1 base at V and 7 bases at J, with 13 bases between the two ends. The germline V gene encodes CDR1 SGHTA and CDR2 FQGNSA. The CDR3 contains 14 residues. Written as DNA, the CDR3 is TGTGCCAGCAGCTTAGTGGGCAGGGGTACTGGCTACACCTTC. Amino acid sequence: CASSLVGRGTGYTF.

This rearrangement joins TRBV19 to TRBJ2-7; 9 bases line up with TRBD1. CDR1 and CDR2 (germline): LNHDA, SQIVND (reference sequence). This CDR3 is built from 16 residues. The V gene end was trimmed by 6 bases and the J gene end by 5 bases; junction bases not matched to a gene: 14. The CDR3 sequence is CASSSQVGTGLNEQYF. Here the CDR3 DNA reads TGTGCCAGTAGCTCCCAAGTGGGGACAGGGCTTAACGAGCAGTACTTC.

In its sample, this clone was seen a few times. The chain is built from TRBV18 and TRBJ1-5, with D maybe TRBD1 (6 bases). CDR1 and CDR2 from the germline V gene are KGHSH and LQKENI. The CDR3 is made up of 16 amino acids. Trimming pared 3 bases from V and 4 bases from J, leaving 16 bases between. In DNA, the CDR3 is TGTGCCAGCTCACCGACTACAGGGTTGGCAAATCAGCCCCAGCATTTT. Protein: CASSPTTGLANQPQHF.

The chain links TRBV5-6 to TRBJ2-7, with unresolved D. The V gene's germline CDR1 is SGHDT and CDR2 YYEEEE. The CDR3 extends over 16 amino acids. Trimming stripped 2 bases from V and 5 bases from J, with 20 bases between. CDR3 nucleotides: TGTGCCAGCAGCTTTGGGCTGACACCGCTGTCCCACGAGCAGTACTTC. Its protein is CASSFGLTPLSHEQYF.

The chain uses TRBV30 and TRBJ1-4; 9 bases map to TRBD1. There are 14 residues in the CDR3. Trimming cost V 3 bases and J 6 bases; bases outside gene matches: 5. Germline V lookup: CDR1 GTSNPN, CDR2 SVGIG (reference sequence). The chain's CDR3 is CAWRARDRDEKLFF. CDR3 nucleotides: TGTGCCTGGAGAGCCCGGGACAGGGATGAAAAACTGTTTTTT.

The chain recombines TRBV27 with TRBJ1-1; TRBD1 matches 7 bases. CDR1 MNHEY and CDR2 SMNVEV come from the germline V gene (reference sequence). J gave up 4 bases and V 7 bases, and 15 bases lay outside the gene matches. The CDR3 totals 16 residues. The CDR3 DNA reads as TGTGCCAGCAAGTACAGGGGCACGCTATCGGGCACTGAAGCTTTCTTT. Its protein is CASKYRGTLSGTEAFF.

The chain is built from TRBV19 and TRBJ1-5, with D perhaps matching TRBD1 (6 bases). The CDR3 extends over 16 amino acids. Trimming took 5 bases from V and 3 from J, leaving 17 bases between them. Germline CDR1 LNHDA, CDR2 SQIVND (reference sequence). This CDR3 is CASSSSPGHHNQPQHF. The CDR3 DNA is TGTGCCAGTAGTTCTTCTCCGGGACACCACAATCAGCCCCAGCATTTT.

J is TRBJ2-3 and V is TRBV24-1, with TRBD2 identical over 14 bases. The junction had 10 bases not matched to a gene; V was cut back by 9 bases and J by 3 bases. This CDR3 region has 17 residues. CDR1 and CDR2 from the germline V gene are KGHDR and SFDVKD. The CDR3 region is CATQGTSGSQVTDTQYF. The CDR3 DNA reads TGTGCCACCCAAGGGACTAGCGGGAGTCAGGTTACAGATACGCAGTATTTT.

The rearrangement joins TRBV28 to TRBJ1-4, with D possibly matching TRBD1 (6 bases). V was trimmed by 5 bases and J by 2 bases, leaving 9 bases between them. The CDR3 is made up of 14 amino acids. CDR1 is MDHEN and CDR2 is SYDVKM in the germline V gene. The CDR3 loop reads CASSQGRTNEKLFF. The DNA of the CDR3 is TGTGCCAGCAGTCAGGGGCGGACTAATGAAAAACTGTTTTTT.

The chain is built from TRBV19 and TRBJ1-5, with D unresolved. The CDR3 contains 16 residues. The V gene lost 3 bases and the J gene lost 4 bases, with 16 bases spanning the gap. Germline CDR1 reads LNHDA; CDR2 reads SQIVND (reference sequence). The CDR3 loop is CASSIWRGLLNQPQHF. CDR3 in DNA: TGTGCCAGTAGTATTTGGAGAGGGTTGTTGAATCAGCCCCAGCATTTT.

CDR3 sequence: CASSLASGFRGNEQFF. CDR3 DNA sequence: TGCGCCAGCAGCTTGGCGTCCGGTTTCCGAGGAAATGAGCAGTTCTTC. The rearrangement joins TRBV5-1 to TRBJ2-1; unclear D gene. CDR3 length: 16 residues. The ends were cut back, 0 bases at V and 7 bases at J, with 17 bases in the middle. CDR1 SGHRS and CDR2 YFSETQ come from the germline V gene.

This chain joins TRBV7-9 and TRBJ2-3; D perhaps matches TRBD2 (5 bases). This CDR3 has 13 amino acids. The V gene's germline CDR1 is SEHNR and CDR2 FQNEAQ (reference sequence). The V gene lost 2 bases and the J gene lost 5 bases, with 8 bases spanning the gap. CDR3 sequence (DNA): TGTGCCAGCAGCTTATTTGAGGGAGATACGCAGTATTTT. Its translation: CASSLFEGDTQYF.

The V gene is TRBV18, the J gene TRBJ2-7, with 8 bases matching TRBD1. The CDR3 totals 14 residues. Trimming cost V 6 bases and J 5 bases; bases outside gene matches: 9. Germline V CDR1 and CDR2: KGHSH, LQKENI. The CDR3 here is CASSASDRGHEQYF. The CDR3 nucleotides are TGTGCCAGCTCCGCAAGTGACAGGGGCCACGAGCAGTACTTC.

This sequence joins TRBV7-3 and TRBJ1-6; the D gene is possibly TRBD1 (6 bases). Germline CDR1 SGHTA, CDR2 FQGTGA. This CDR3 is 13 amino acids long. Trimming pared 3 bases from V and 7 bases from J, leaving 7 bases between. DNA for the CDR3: TGTGCCAGCAGCTTGGGGGCGAATTCACCCCTCCACTTT. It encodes CASSLGANSPLHF.

In nucleotides, the CDR3 is TGTGCCTGGGGGACAGGACATAACTATGGCTACACCTTC. It translates to CAWGTGHNYGYTF. This rearrangement joins TRBV30 to TRBJ1-2, with 8 bases matching TRBD1. In germline, CDR1 is GTSNPN, CDR2 SVGIG (reference sequence). The CDR3 runs 13 residues. V lost 5 bases, J lost 1 base, and 3 bases stayed unmatched.

The CDR3 nucleotides are TGTGCCAGCAGTTTATCGGGCAGGGGGTGGGAGGATACGCAGTATTTT. Translation: CASSLSGRGWEDTQYF. V and J are TRBV27 and TRBJ2-3, with 7 bases aligning to TRBD1. CDR3 size: 16 residues. Germline-derived CDR1 and CDR2 are MNHEY and SMNVEV (reference sequence). J gave up 6 bases and V 0 bases, and 9 bases lay outside the gene matches.

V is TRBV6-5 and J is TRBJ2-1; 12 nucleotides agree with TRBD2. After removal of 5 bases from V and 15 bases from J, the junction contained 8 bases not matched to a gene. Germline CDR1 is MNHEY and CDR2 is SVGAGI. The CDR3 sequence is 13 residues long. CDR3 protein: CASSPTSGSNLFF. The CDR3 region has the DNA TGTGCCAGCAGTCCGACTAGCGGGAGTAATCTGTTCTTC.

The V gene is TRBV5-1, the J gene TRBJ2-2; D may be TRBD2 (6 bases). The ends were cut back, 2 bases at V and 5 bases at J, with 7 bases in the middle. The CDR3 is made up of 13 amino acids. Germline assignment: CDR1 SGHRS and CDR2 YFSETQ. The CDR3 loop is CASSFGGTGELFF. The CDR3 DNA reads TGCGCCAGCAGCTTCGGGGGTACCGGGGAGCTGTTTTTT.

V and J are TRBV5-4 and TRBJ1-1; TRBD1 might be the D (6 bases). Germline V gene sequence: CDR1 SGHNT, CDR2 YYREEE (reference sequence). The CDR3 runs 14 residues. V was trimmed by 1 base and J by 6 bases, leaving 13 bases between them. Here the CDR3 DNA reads TGTGCCAGCAGCTTGCAAAACACAGGGTCTGAAGCTTTCTTT. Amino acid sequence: CASSLQNTGSEAFF. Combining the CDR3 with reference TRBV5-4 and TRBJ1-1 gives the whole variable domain ETGVTQSPTHLIKTRGQQVTLRCSSQSGHNTVSWYQQALGQGPQFIFQYYREEENGRGNFPPRFSGLQFPNYSSELNVNALELDDSALYLCASSLQNTGSEAFFGQGTRLTVV.

CDR3 region: CESSGQGTYGYTF. CDR3 bases: TGTGAATCCTCCGGACAGGGGACCTATGGCTACACCTTC. The V and J genes are TRBV28 and TRBJ1-2; 9 bases align to TRBD1. Germline assignment: CDR1 MDHEN and CDR2 SYDVKM. The CDR3 consists of 13 residues.

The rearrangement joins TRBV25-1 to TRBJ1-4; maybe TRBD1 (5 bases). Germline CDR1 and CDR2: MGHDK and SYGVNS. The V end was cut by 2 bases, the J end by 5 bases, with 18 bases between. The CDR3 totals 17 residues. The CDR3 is CASSERDSIRGNEKLFF. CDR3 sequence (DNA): TGTGCCAGCAGTGAAAGGGATAGCATACGGGGGAATGAAAAACTGTTTTTT.

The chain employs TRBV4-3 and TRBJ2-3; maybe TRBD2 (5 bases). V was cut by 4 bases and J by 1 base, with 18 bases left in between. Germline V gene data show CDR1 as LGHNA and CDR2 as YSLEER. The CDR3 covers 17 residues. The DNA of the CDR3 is TGCGCCAGCAGCCCGACTCCGGGCCCCGGGGGCACAGATACGCAGTATTTT. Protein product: CASSPTPGPGGTDTQYF.

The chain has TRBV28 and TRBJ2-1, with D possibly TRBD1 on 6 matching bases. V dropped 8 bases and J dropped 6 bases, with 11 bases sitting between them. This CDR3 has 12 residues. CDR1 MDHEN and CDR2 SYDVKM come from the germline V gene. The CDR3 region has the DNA TGTGCCAGCCGCCGAGGGGGCAATGAGCAGTTCTTC. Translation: CASRRGGNEQFF.

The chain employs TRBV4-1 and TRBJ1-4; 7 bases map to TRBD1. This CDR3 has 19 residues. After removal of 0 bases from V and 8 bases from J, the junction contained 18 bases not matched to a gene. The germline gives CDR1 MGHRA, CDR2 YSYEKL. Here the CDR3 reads CASSQDSSFIGGGLEKLFF. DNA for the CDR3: TGCGCCAGCAGCCAAGATTCCAGTTTTATAGGGGGCGGGTTAGAAAAACTGTTTTTT.